This T cell receptor beta chain emerged from a study of blood T cell repertoires in COVID-19. As processed by the authors: By means of reference gene primer amplification, nucleated cell counts were estimated. The protocol was immunoSEQ multiplex PCR, while the TCRdb copy is restricted to in-frame clones and leaves out a portion. Clone size and V and J calls were adopted from that table, with D and trimming inferred from the DNA. Seen here are a few hundred thousand clones, about 83% observed once, and the top ten hold 1.5%. V was trimmed by 4 bases and J by 10 bases, leaving 13 bases between them. This CDR3 contains 12 residues. Per the germline V gene, CDR1 is MDHEN and CDR2 is SYDVKM.

V usage is TRBV28 and J usage is TRBJ1-1; D gene ambiguous. The clonotype comes from a woman in her forties who had recovered from COVID-19. Sequencing was carried out using peripheral blood. In nucleotides, the CDR3 is TGTGCCAGCAGTTCTTACAGCCTGGTAGCTTTCTTT. Protein: CASSSYSLVAFF.